The T cell receptor (beta chain) under discussion was sequenced for a study of T cells in Graves' hyperthyroidism and ophthalmopathy. General study results and limits: Most expanded thyroid clonotypes above 0.001 also appeared in blood. A model of 13 V-J pairs discriminated ophthalmopathy from stable hyperthyroidism.

A word on this clonotype: The antigen is unknown.

In germline, CDR1 is MNHNS, CDR2 SASEGT. The CDR3 contains 12 residues. The germline V and J ends were trimmed by 8 bases and 1 base, with 9 bases remaining between them. Over 18 months, lack of ophthalmopathy progression marked Graves' hyperthyroidism as stable. On the basis of clinical symptoms, serum thyroxine and TRAb, thyroid ultrasound and orbital computed tomography, diagnoses were made. RNA transcripts yielded amplified TCR beta CDR3 regions. An initial round of RT-PCR targeting the TCR CDR3 relied on the HTBI primer set. A single record per CDR3 protein comes from TCRdb applying MiXCR to the multiplex PCR reads. The sample contains over 650,000 distinct CDR3 sequences, less than 20% of which appear only once.

This sequence was found in a man between 18 and 35 years old with Graves' hyperthyroidism. The sequencing sample was made of blood. V gene TRBV6-1 combines with J gene TRBJ2-7; D ambiguous. The CDR3 nucleotides read TGTGCCAGCTGCGGCGAATCCTACGAGCAGTACTTC. Translation: CASCGESYEQYF.